These 2 T cell receptor beta chains were sequenced from one sample in a study of human T cells and chemical hapten exposure. Time point here: pre-sensitization, week 0. Treatment specified: therapeutic diphenylcyclopropenone sensitization with weekly scalp DPC. Unseparated into fractions, whole blood served as the source from which total RNA was extracted. MiXCR was run by TCRdb on the RACE reads, yielding one entry per CDR3 protein. The sample has roughly 38,000 distinct CDR3 sequences; roughly an eighth are singletons. The sample consisted of whole blood, taken in connection with sensitization to the hapten diphenylcyclopropenone (DPC). Receptors originate from a woman aged 40 to 55 with alopecia areata. Some clones in this sample may be carry-over from other donors' samples.

V is TRBV7-9 and J is TRBJ2-7, with D possibly matching TRBD2 (6 bases). CDR3 length: 15 amino acids. Trimming removed 6 bases from V and 2 bases from J, with 17 bases in between. The germline gives CDR1 SEHNR, CDR2 FQNEAQ (reference sequence). The CDR3 sequence: CASRPNAGTTYEQYF. In nucleotides, the CDR3 is TGTGCCAGCAGGCCCAATGCGGGGACCACCTACGAGCAGTACTTC.

This clonotype has ten or more counts. The V call is TRBV6-5, the J call TRBJ1-6; TRBD1 agrees at 7 bases. This CDR3 contains 14 residues. The germline V gene has CDR1 MNHEY and CDR2 SVGAGI. Unmatched junction bases numbered 2, after V lost 2 bases and J lost 7 bases. Written as DNA, the CDR3 is TGTGCCAGCAGTTACGACAGGGAAAATTCACCCCTCCACTTT. Translating it yields CASSYDRENSPLHF.